One sample yielded the 5 T cell receptor beta chains listed below, sequenced in a study of tumor and adjacent non-tumor tissue in lung cancer. RNA was extracted from bulk tissue without any cell sorting. Three rounds of nested PCR, following a modified ARM-PCR protocol, produced the TCRbeta library. A single record per CDR3 protein comes from TCRdb applying MiXCR to the multiplex PCR reads. The data contain 75,000 to 95,000 distinct CDR3 sequences, approximately 65% of them seen just once; the ten biggest clones take up roughly 18%. Sequences were obtained from lung tumor tissue. Receptor source: a man in his 60s with non-small cell lung cancer.

Of note for this clonotype: This may come from a read error, since a much larger clone is one base off. The chain joins TRBV7-9 to TRBJ2-1; a possible D gene is TRBD1 (5 bases). The V gene's germline CDR1 is SEHNR and CDR2 FQNEAQ (reference sequence). There are 17 residues in the CDR3. CDR3 region: CVSSFGTQGRSYNEQFF. The DNA of the CDR3 is TGTGTCAGCAGCTTCGGTACCCAGGGTCGGTCCTACAATGAGCAGTTCTTC.

V gene TRBV20-1 combines with J gene TRBJ2-1; TRBD2 is a possible D gene (6 bases). Germline V lookup: CDR1 DFQATT, CDR2 SNEGSKA (reference sequence). The CDR3 covers 16 residues. V was trimmed by 3 bases and J by 7 bases, leaving 22 bases between them. CDR3 sequence: CSASGGGGGRQNEQFF. The CDR3 DNA sequence: TGCAGTGCTAGTGGAGGAGGTGGGGGGAGGCAAAATGAGCAGTTCTTC.

The chain recombines TRBV13 with TRBJ1-4, with TRBD1 matching over 7 bases. Trimming cost V 5 bases and J 7 bases; bases outside gene matches: 7. The CDR3 totals 14 residues. From germline, CDR1 is PRHDT and CDR2 FYEKMQ (reference sequence). CDR3: CASSQGTVGEKLFF. CDR3 DNA sequence: TGTGCCAGCAGCCAAGGGACAGTGGGTGAAAAACTGTTTTTT.

To note about this clonotype: Given the absence of the conserved phenylalanine or tryptophan at the CDR3 end, a read error is likely. V usage is TRBV11-1 and J usage is TRBJ1-1, with D maybe TRBD1 (6 bases). Per germline, CDR1 SGHAT and CDR2 FQDESV (reference sequence). Trimming left V 2 bases short and J 2 bases short, with 18 bases between. The CDR3 is 17 amino acids. The CDR3 sequence is CASSLFRGSAVNTEAFL. In DNA, the CDR3 is TGTGCCAGCAGCTTATTCAGGGGCAGCGCAGTTAACACTGAAGCTTTCCTT.

Concerning this clonotype itself: A much larger clonotype is one base distant, so this may be a read error. This chain connects TRBV20-1 to TRBJ2-3, with 11 positions matching TRBD2. Losses at the gene ends were 8 bases for V and 4 bases for J; bases not matched to a gene: 5. Germline lookup yields CDR1 DFQATT and CDR2 SNEGSKA (reference sequence). The CDR3 has 13 residues. This CDR3 is CSTPGLAADTQYF. CDR3 DNA sequence: TGCAGTACACCGGGACTAGCGGCAGATACGCAGTATTTT.